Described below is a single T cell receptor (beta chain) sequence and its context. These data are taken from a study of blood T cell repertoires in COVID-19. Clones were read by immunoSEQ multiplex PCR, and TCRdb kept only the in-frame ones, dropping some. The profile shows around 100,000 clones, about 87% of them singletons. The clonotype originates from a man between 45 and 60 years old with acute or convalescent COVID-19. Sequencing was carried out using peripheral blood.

Here the CDR3 DNA reads TGCGCCAGCAGTGAGATGGCGGGAGGTCTGTACGAGCAGTACTTC. Translation: CASSEMAGGLYEQYF. The chain recombines TRBV10-1 with TRBJ2-7, with TRBD2 identical over 8 bases. Per germline, CDR1 WNHNN and CDR2 SYGVQD (reference sequence). The CDR3 is 15 amino acids. V lost 2 bases, J lost 4 bases, and 7 bases stayed unmatched.